The 5 T cell receptor beta chains below all came from one sample that was sequenced in a study of neurological immune-mediated disorders. TCRdb re-derived calls from the 5' RACE reads in MiXCR, one entry per CDR3 protein. The sample contains tens of thousands of distinct CDR3 sequences, around 3.7% of which appear only once. The sequenced sample consisted of PBMCs. The receptor set was obtained from a man between 35 and 55 years old with multiple sclerosis.

This clonotype has a count of ten or more. J is TRBJ2-5 and V is TRBV20-1; 12 positions match TRBD2. The CDR3 has 15 residues. V lost 6 bases and J lost 4; bases outside the gene matches: 9. The germline V gene encodes CDR1 DFQATT and CDR2 SNEGSKA (reference sequence). The CDR3 DNA reads as TGCAGTGCGGAAAACCTAGCGGGGGGGCGAGAGACCCAGTACTTC. It specifies CSAENLAGGRETQYF.

In this sample, this clonotype turned up many times. The J gene is TRBJ2-3, the V gene TRBV3-1; 7 bases are a match to TRBD2. This CDR3 region has 13 residues. Germline V CDR1 and CDR2: LGHDT, YNNKEL (reference sequence). V lost 7 bases to trimming and J lost 3 bases; unmatched junction nucleotides: 4. CDR3 in amino acids: CASTQRGTDTQYF. The CDR3 DNA is TGTGCCAGCACCCAGCGGGGTACAGATACGCAGTATTTT.

This clonotype was detected many times. The chain employs TRBV20-1 and TRBJ1-2, with a tentative D call TRBD1 (6 bases). The germline V gene has CDR1 DFQATT and CDR2 SNEGSKA (reference sequence). The CDR3 extends over 13 amino acids. Trimming left V 8 bases short and J 3 bases short, with 16 bases between. This CDR3 is CSPTGGGDYGYTF. CDR3 DNA sequence: TGCAGTCCGACAGGAGGGGGTGACTATGGCTACACCTTC.

This clonotype appeared many times. This chain links TRBV5-1 with TRBJ2-3; no reliable D call. Germline V gives CDR1 SGHRS, CDR2 YFSETQ. CDR3 length: 16 residues. Trimming shortened V by 3 bases and J by 4 bases, and 18 bases separated the two germline ends. DNA of the CDR3: TGCGCCAGCAGCTACAACGGGCCCAGCCTGGCAGATACGCAGTATTTT. Protein sequence: CASSYNGPSLADTQYF.

Ten or more counts support this clonotype. CDR3 sequence (DNA): TGCGCCAGCAGCCCCGATGCGGGAGGCAATCAGCCCCAGCATTTT. Translating gives CASSPDAGGNQPQHF. The chain combines TRBV5-1 with TRBJ1-5; no reliable D call. CDR1 and CDR2 (germline): SGHRS, YFSETQ. Trimming took 4 bases from V and 2 from J, leaving 13 bases between them. The CDR3 spans 15 residues.